Below are 22 T cell receptor beta chains sequenced from a single sample in a study of T cell responses to AZD1222 COVID-19 vaccine. Assay: immunoSEQ multiplex PCR; the TCRdb copy retains only in-frame clones and omits some. The sample lists 150,000 to 200,000 clones, 85% to 90% occurring once. The starting material was peripheral blood, obtained on day 0 of AZD1222 vaccination. These receptors all stem from an adult in good health.

V gene TRBV18 combines with J gene TRBJ2-7; no reliable D call. Germline CDR1 reads KGHSH; CDR2 reads LQKENI. The CDR3 covers 14 residues. V lost 0 bases, J lost 3 bases, and 9 bases lay in between. The CDR3 region is CASSPPPPSYEQYF. The CDR3 DNA reads TGTGCCAGCTCACCACCTCCACCTAGCTACGAGCAGTACTTC.

The J gene is TRBJ2-7, the V gene TRBV28; 7 positions match TRBD2. V shed 10 bases, J shed 4 bases, and the junction held 10 bases outside the gene matches. The CDR3 runs 13 residues. Germline CDR1 and CDR2: MDHEN and SYDVKM. CDR3 in amino acids: CAILRQGGYEQYF. CDR3 sequence (DNA): TGTGCCATCCTCCGGCAGGGAGGGTACGAGCAGTACTTC.

The rearrangement joins TRBV30 to TRBJ2-1; TRBD2 matches at 7 bases. Germline CDR1 GTSNPN, CDR2 SVGIG (reference sequence). This CDR3 is built from 13 residues. The V segment lost 3 bases and the J segment 7 bases; nucleotides outside the gene matches: 6. The CDR3 DNA sequence: TGTGCCTGGAGGACGGCGGGGGTTAATGAGCAGTTCTTC. Translating gives CAWRTAGVNEQFF.

This clone came up a few times. The rearrangement uses TRBV6-5 and TRBJ1-3, with 7 nucleotides matching TRBD1. Germline CDR1 MNHEY, CDR2 SVGAGI. V lost 6 bases and J lost 9; bases outside the gene matches: 8. The CDR3 runs to 13 residues. DNA of the CDR3: TGTGCCAGCAGAACCAGGGGGGACAGCACCATATATTTT. Translation: CASRTRGDSTIYF.

The CDR3 coding sequence is TGTGCCAGCAGCCTCGGATCAGCCCCCACAGATACGCAGTATTTT. Amino acids: CASSLGSAPTDTQYF. This rearrangement joins TRBV11-3 to TRBJ2-3, with D unclear. The germline gives CDR1 SGHNT, CDR2 YENEEA. The CDR3 totals 15 residues. Deletions cut 5 bases from V and 2 bases from J, with 14 bases between.

For this clone: The sample carries other DNA sequences with the same CDR3. The rearrangement joins TRBV28 to TRBJ2-7, with a possible D match to TRBD1 (6 bases). The CDR3 loop spans 13 amino acids. The germline CDR1 and CDR2 sequences are MDHEN and SYDVKM. V lost 9 bases and J 1 base, leaving 13 bases between the germline ends. CDR3 bases: TGTGCCAGTTCCGGGACACCTTCCTACGAGCAGTACTTC. It codes for CASSGTPSYEQYF.

The chain couples TRBV6-6 to TRBJ1-5; D is ambiguous. The V and J ends lost 3 bases and 0 bases respectively, with 12 bases between them. The germline CDR1 and CDR2 sequences are MNHNY and SVGAGI (reference sequence). There are 16 residues in the CDR3. CDR3 in amino acids: CASSYRSEDSNQPQHF. Here the CDR3 DNA reads TGTGCCAGCAGTTATAGGTCAGAGGATAGCAATCAGCCCCAGCATTTT.

Of note for this clone: Additional DNA sequences in this sample encode the identical CDR3. The chain uses TRBV19 and TRBJ2-1; weak D call: TRBD1 (6 bases). The CDR3 loop spans 13 amino acids. Germline loops: CDR1 LNHDA, CDR2 SQIVND (reference sequence). Trimming shortened V by 5 bases and J by 4 bases, and 9 bases separated the two germline ends. CDR3 in amino acids: CASSPRGYNEQFF. For the CDR3, the DNA is TGTGCCAGTAGTCCGAGGGGGTACAATGAGCAGTTCTTC.

The gene calls are TRBV18 and TRBJ1-6, with a weak D call TRBD1 (6 bases). V gave up 1 base and J gave up 7 bases, with 11 bases separating them. Germline assignment: CDR1 KGHSH and CDR2 LQKENI. This CDR3 has 15 residues. The chain's CDR3 is CASSPQDQGNSPLHF. CDR3 coding DNA: TGTGCCAGCTCACCACAGGATCAGGGGAATTCACCCCTCCACTTT.

This chain uses TRBV28 with TRBJ2-6; D possibly matches TRBD1 or TRBD2 (6 bases each). V lost 8 bases and J 1 base, leaving 12 bases between the germline ends. The CDR3 has 15 amino acids. The germline gives CDR1 MDHEN, CDR2 SYDVKM. The CDR3 DNA reads TGTGCCAGCCGGGGGCCGTTTTCTGGGGCCAACGTCCTGACTTTC. It is translated as CASRGPFSGANVLTF.

CDR3 residues: CSVGGRANEKLFF. CDR3 in DNA: TGCAGCGTTGGGGGGCGAGCTAATGAAAAACTGTTTTTT. V and J are TRBV29-1 and TRBJ1-4, with D possibly being TRBD1 (6 bases). The V gene lost 4 bases and the J gene lost 3 bases, with 9 bases spanning the gap. Germline V lookup: CDR1 SQVTM, CDR2 ANQGSEA. The CDR3 runs 13 residues.

V gene TRBV7-2 combines with J gene TRBJ2-7; D unclear. There are 13 residues in the CDR3. Germline lookup yields CDR1 SGHTA and CDR2 FQGNSA. V was pared by 2 bases and J by 3 bases, with 8 bases between. Here the CDR3 reads CASSLTINYEQYF. The CDR3 nucleotides are TGTGCCAGCAGCTTAACTATAAACTACGAGCAGTACTTC.

The chain employs TRBV27 and TRBJ2-5; 7 bases agree with TRBD2. The ends lost 5 bases at V and 5 bases at J; junction bases unmatched: 8. This CDR3 comprises 14 residues. The V gene's germline CDR1 is MNHEY and CDR2 SMNVEV (reference sequence). The CDR3 region has the DNA TGTGCCAGCAGTCTCCGCGGGAGTGGGGAGACCCAGTACTTC. It encodes CASSLRGSGETQYF.

The V call is TRBV19, the J call TRBJ2-5; weak D call: TRBD1 (6 bases). Looked up from germline, CDR1 is LNHDA and CDR2 is SQIVND (reference sequence). V was cut by 3 bases and J by 5 bases, with 16 bases left in between. The CDR3 sequence is 15 residues long. CDR3 nucleotides: TGTGCCAGTAGTATTTTATACAGGGTAGAGGAGACCCAGTACTTC. Its translation is CASSILYRVEETQYF.

V usage is TRBV9 and J usage is TRBJ1-6; maybe TRBD1 (5 bases). This CDR3 has 17 residues. Between the trimmed V and J ends, which lost 3 bases and 10 bases, there was a span of 23 bases. CDR1 is SGDLS and CDR2 is YYNGEE in the germline V gene. The CDR3 sequence: CASSGSSGILKGSPLHF. The CDR3 nucleotides read TGTGCCAGCAGCGGAAGTTCAGGGATTTTGAAAGGGTCACCCCTCCACTTT. The entire variable domain, with the rest obtained from reference TRBV9 and TRBJ1-6, is as follows: DSGVTQTPKHLITATGQRVTLRCSPRSGDLSVYWYQQSLDQGLQFLIQYYNGEERAKGNILERFSAQQFPDLHSELNLSSLELGDSALYFCASSGSSGILKGSPLHFGNGTRLTVT.

The gene calls are TRBV5-1 and TRBJ2-5; D not certain. The germline V gene encodes CDR1 SGHRS and CDR2 YFSETQ. V was cut by 0 bases and J by 1 base, with 13 bases left in between. The length of the CDR3 is 16 residues. The CDR3 is CASSLAPGTGQETQYF. The CDR3 region has the DNA TGCGCCAGCAGCTTGGCCCCTGGCACCGGCCAAGAGACCCAGTACTTC.

The chain employs TRBV11-3 and TRBJ2-2; D is unresolved. This CDR3 comprises 15 residues. Trimming shortened V by 3 bases and J by 0 bases, and 8 bases separated the two germline ends. Germline V gene data show CDR1 as SGHNT and CDR2 as YENEEA. In DNA, the CDR3 is TGTGCCAGCAGCTTTTCAGGCACGAACACCGGGGAGCTGTTTTTT. This translates into CASSFSGTNTGELFF.

The V call is TRBV9, the J call TRBJ1-1; D not certain. This CDR3 comprises 13 residues. Germline V gives CDR1 SGDLS, CDR2 YYNGEE. Trimming stripped 4 bases from V and 0 bases from J, with 7 bases between. As DNA, the CDR3 is TGTGCCAGCAGCCTTACAGTGAACACTGAAGCTTTCTTT. This sequence encodes CASSLTVNTEAFF.

This clone has more than one count but fewer than ten. This chain connects TRBV4-3 to TRBJ2-2; 10 bases are shared with TRBD1. Germline CDR1 is LGHNA and CDR2 is YSLEER. V lost 2 bases and J lost 4; bases outside the gene matches: 4. The CDR3 is 16 amino acids. CDR3 region: CASSQRDRGPTGELFF. CDR3 nucleotides: TGCGCCAGCAGCCAACGGGACAGGGGTCCCACCGGGGAGCTGTTTTTT.

The chain combines TRBV30 with TRBJ1-3; no clear D gene. The germline V gene encodes CDR1 GTSNPN and CDR2 SVGIG (reference sequence). CDR3 size: 15 residues. The V end lost 8 bases, the J end lost 0 bases, and 17 bases lay between the germline ends. CDR3 residues: CAHGVGGSSGNTIYF. In DNA, the CDR3 is TGTGCCCACGGAGTGGGTGGGAGCTCTGGAAACACCATATATTTT. Looking up the rest from reference TRBV30 and TRBJ1-3 gives the full variable domain: SQTIHQWPATLVQPVGSPLSLECTVEGTSNPNLYWYRQAAGRGLQLLFYSVGIGQISSEVPQNLSASRPQDRQFILSSKKLLLSDSGFYLCAHGVGGSSGNTIYFGEGSWLTVV.

The rearrangement links TRBV10-3 to TRBJ1-6; D not resolved. Germline V CDR1 and CDR2: ENHRY, SYGVKD. V was trimmed by 3 bases and J by 9 bases, leaving 12 bases between them. The CDR3 extends over 14 amino acids. CDR3 DNA sequence: TGTGCCATCAGTGAATTGGGAGGTGGTTCACCCCTCCACTTT. Residues: CAISELGGGSPLHF.

V and J are TRBV2 and TRBJ2-1, with TRBD1 as a possible D gene (6 bases). Trimming pared 11 bases from V and 2 bases from J, leaving 16 bases between. This CDR3 has 14 residues. Germline V gene data show CDR1 as SNHLY and CDR2 as FYNNEI. CDR3 loop: CAVLPEGAYNEQFF. The CDR3 bases are TGTGCCGTACTTCCCGAGGGGGCCTACAATGAGCAGTTCTTC.